The 28 T cell receptor beta chains in this list originate from one sample, sequenced in a study of OX40 agonist ivuxolimab in advanced cancers. Generated by immunoSEQ multiplex PCR, the TCRdb table keeps only in-frame clones and is missing some. The sample holds 100,000 to 110,000 clones, approximately 91% seen once. The sample in question was CD4+ or CD8+ T cells sorted from blood, obtained in a trial of the OX40 agonist ivuxolimab. These receptors originate from an adult with an advanced solid tumor such as melanoma, head and neck, liver or kidney cancer.

The V gene is TRBV28, the J gene TRBJ1-5; 9 bases agree with TRBD1. In germline, CDR1 is MDHEN, CDR2 SYDVKM. The CDR3 has 13 residues. Trimming took 8 bases from V and 6 from J; bases not matched to a gene: 5. The CDR3 is CASGTGGRQPQHF. CDR3 nucleotides: TGTGCCAGCGGAACAGGGGGCCGTCAGCCCCAGCATTTT.

V is TRBV5-1 and J is TRBJ2-1, with TRBD2 identical over 11 bases. The V gene's germline CDR1 is SGHRS and CDR2 YFSETQ. This CDR3 has 15 residues. Trimming cost V 3 bases and J 5 bases; bases outside gene matches: 4. CDR3 sequence reads: CASSSLAGGNNEQFF. The CDR3 region has the DNA TGCGCCAGCAGCTCGTTAGCGGGAGGGAACAATGAGCAGTTCTTC.

The chain couples TRBV2 to TRBJ1-2; a weak D match, TRBD1 (6 bases). The V end lost 5 bases, the J end lost 2 bases, and 9 bases lay between the germline ends. Germline lookup yields CDR1 SNHLY and CDR2 FYNNEI. This CDR3 is 13 amino acids long. The CDR3 loop reads CASSQQGNYGYTF. CDR3 bases: TGTGCCAGCAGTCAACAGGGCAACTATGGCTACACCTTC.

This clone was recorded only once. V is TRBV18 and J is TRBJ2-5; D call uncertain. This CDR3 is built from 12 residues. With 3 bases removed from V and 4 bases from J, the gap between germline ends came to 6 bases. Per germline, CDR1 KGHSH and CDR2 LQKENI. CDR3 region: CASSPKGETQYF. As DNA, the CDR3 is TGTGCCAGCTCACCTAAGGGAGAGACCCAGTACTTC.

This chain joins TRBV10-3 and TRBJ2-2, with 7 bases identical to TRBD1. V shed 10 bases, J shed 5 bases, and the junction held 10 bases outside the gene matches. The V gene's germline CDR1 is ENHRY and CDR2 SYGVKD. This CDR3 has 14 residues. The CDR3 sequence is CATNRQGLTGELFF. The CDR3 DNA follows: TGTGCCACCAACCGACAGGGATTAACCGGGGAGCTGTTTTTT.

Here the CDR3 DNA reads TGTGCCAGCAGAAAGGGAGGGGGAATCGCCTCCTACGAGCAGTACTTC. Its protein is CASRKGGGIASYEQYF. The gene calls are TRBV14 and TRBJ2-7, with D maybe TRBD2 (7 bases). Germline-derived CDR1 and CDR2 are SGHDN and FVKESK. The CDR3 is made up of 16 amino acids. V shed 6 bases and J shed 0 bases, with 18 bases lying between them.

The chain combines TRBV5-1 with TRBJ1-6, with TRBD1 identical over 8 bases. Germline values: CDR1 SGHRS, CDR2 YFSETQ. This CDR3 has 15 residues. After removal of 0 bases from V and 9 bases from J, the junction contained 5 bases not matched to a gene. The CDR3 nucleotides are TGCGCCAGCAGCTTGGGCCAGGGGGCAGGTTCACCCCTCCACTTT. Translated: CASSLGQGAGSPLHF.

This clone was observed a few times. The V and J genes are TRBV11-2 and TRBJ2-7; D possibly matches TRBD1 or TRBD2 (9 bases each). This CDR3 has 14 residues. In germline, CDR1 is SGHAT, CDR2 FQNNGV. V was clipped by 5 bases and J by 5 bases, with 16 bases between them. The CDR3 DNA reads TGTGCCAGCAGCCCTAGCGGGACAGGGCACGAGCAGTACTTC. This codes for CASSPSGTGHEQYF. Full variable domain (missing parts from reference TRBV11-2 and TRBJ2-7): EAGVAQSPRYKIIEKRQSVAFWCNPISGHATLYWYQQILGQGPKLLIQFQNNGVVDDSQLPKDRFSAERLKGVDSTLKIQPAKLEDSAVYLCASSPSGTGHEQYFGPGTRLTVT.

The chain carries TRBV10-2 and TRBJ2-5, with 13 bases matching TRBD2. V was clipped by 7 bases and J by 0 bases; unmatched bases: 8. The V gene's germline CDR1 is WSHSY and CDR2 SAAADI. The CDR3 spans 17 residues. The CDR3: CASTKGTSGVYQETQYF. As DNA, the CDR3 is TGCGCCAGCACCAAAGGGACTAGCGGGGTGTACCAAGAGACCCAGTACTTC.

The V call is TRBV28, the J call TRBJ1-2; D may be TRBD1 (6 bases). V lost 4 bases to trimming and J lost 6 bases, with 9 bases between them. This CDR3 region has 12 residues. Per germline, CDR1 MDHEN and CDR2 SYDVKM. The CDR3 DNA follows: TGTGCCAGCAGTTCCGGGGGCCATGGCTACACCTTC. Encoded protein: CASSSGGHGYTF.

In this sample, this clone turned up a few times. V is TRBV9 and J is TRBJ1-2; 8 positions agree with TRBD1. The V segment lost 1 base and the J segment 2 bases; nucleotides outside the gene matches: 7. The CDR3 loop spans 16 amino acids. The germline V gene has CDR1 SGDLS and CDR2 YYNGEE. CDR3 sequence: CASSVSAGQGNYGYTF. The CDR3 DNA reads as TGTGCCAGCAGCGTATCGGCAGGACAGGGCAACTATGGCTACACCTTC.

This sequence joins TRBV7-2 and TRBJ2-1, with 8 bases that match TRBD1. V was clipped by 2 bases and J by 7 bases; unmatched bases: 10. This CDR3 is 16 amino acids long. Germline assignment: CDR1 SGHTA and CDR2 FQGNSA. The CDR3 is CASSLTGTGTFNEQFF. In DNA, the CDR3 is TGTGCCAGCAGCTTAACCGGGACAGGAACTTTTAATGAGCAGTTCTTC. The full variable domain, its missing parts supplied by reference TRBV7-2 and TRBJ2-1, is GAGVSQSPSNKVTEKGKDVELRCDPISGHTALYWYRQSLGQGLEFLIYFQGNSAPDKSGLPSDRFSAERTGGSVSTLTIQRTQQEDSAVYLCASSLTGTGTFNEQFFGPGTRLTVL.

The chain uses TRBV7-8 and TRBJ1-5, with D perhaps matching TRBD1 (6 bases). Trimming shortened V by 2 bases and J by 5 bases, and 10 bases separated the two germline ends. The CDR3 extends over 14 amino acids. CDR1 is SGHVS, CDR2 FQNEAQ, per germline. CDR3: CASSLLTGYQPQHF. The CDR3 DNA is TGTGCCAGCAGCTTACTAACAGGGTATCAGCCCCAGCATTTT.

The chain recombines TRBV5-1 with TRBJ2-3, with 10 bases matching TRBD2. CDR1 SGHRS and CDR2 YFSETQ come from the germline V gene. This CDR3 is 17 amino acids long. Trimming took 4 bases from V and 2 from J; bases not matched to a gene: 10. The CDR3, as DNA: TGCGCCAGCAGCATTAGCGGGAGGCCCCCCACCACAGATACGCAGTATTTT. Amino acid sequence: CASSISGRPPTTDTQYF.

The rearrangement uses TRBV30 and TRBJ1-2; the match to TRBD1 covers 7 bases. The CDR3 is 12 residues long. V was clipped by 3 bases and J by 4 bases; unmatched bases: 2. The germline gives CDR1 GTSNPN, CDR2 SVGIG (reference sequence). The CDR3 loop is CAWSRGIYGYTF. CDR3 DNA sequence: TGTGCCTGGAGCAGGGGGATCTATGGCTACACCTTC.

The gene calls are TRBV11-2 and TRBJ2-5; D tentatively reads TRBD1 or TRBD2 (5 bases each). Trimming stripped 5 bases from V and 5 bases from J, with 12 bases between. The CDR3 is made up of 13 amino acids. Germline lookup yields CDR1 SGHAT and CDR2 FQNNGV. CDR3 sequence: CASSMTEGETQYF. The CDR3 DNA is TGTGCCAGCAGCATGACAGAGGGGGAGACCCAGTACTTC. The entire variable domain, with the rest obtained from reference TRBV11-2 and TRBJ2-5, is as follows: EAGVAQSPRYKIIEKRQSVAFWCNPISGHATLYWYQQILGQGPKLLIQFQNNGVVDDSQLPKDRFSAERLKGVDSTLKIQPAKLEDSAVYLCASSMTEGETQYFGPGTRLLVL.

The rearrangement uses TRBV5-6 and TRBJ2-7, with 10 bases identical to TRBD1. Germline trimming cut 3 bases from V and 6 bases from J; bases unmatched to any gene: 9. The CDR3 contains 15 residues. Germline-derived CDR1 and CDR2 are SGHDT and YYEEEE. CDR3 sequence reads: CASSSIPGQGREQYF. CDR3 bases: TGTGCCAGCAGCTCCATACCGGGACAGGGGCGCGAGCAGTACTTC.

The CDR3 region has the DNA TGTGCCAGCAGTGAAAGGGTTTTCTCTGGAAACACCATATATTTT. Protein: CASSERVFSGNTIYF. This chain links TRBV6-1 with TRBJ1-3; D is unclear. Trimming took off 2 bases at V and 0 bases at J, with 8 bases between the two ends. CDR3 length: 15 residues. The germline V gene has CDR1 MNHNS and CDR2 SASEGT.

V usage is TRBV27 and J usage is TRBJ1-2, with 7 bases identical to TRBD1. The junction had 13 bases not matched to a gene; V was cut back by 3 bases and J by 6 bases. Looked up from germline, CDR1 is MNHEY and CDR2 is SMNVEV (reference sequence). The CDR3 consists of 16 residues. CDR3 residues: CASSFQRQGAADGYTF. The CDR3 bases are TGTGCCAGCAGTTTCCAAAGACAGGGAGCCGCAGATGGCTACACCTTC.

V and J are TRBV2 and TRBJ1-5; 7 bases match TRBD1. CDR1 and CDR2 (germline): SNHLY, FYNNEI. The CDR3 is made up of 15 amino acids. J was trimmed by 5 bases and V by 4 bases; bases with no gene match: 8. The CDR3 nucleotides read TGTGCCAGCAGTGCGAGGGGGCGCCCCGATCAGCCCCAGCATTTT. Encoded protein: CASSARGRPDQPQHF.

V gene TRBV16 combines with J gene TRBJ1-3, with D possibly being TRBD1 (5 bases). This CDR3 spans 14 amino acids. Germline CDR1 KGHSY, CDR2 FQNENV. The V gene lost 2 bases and the J gene lost 1 base, with 6 bases spanning the gap. The CDR3 loop is CASSQQGSGNTIYF. CDR3 sequence (DNA): TGTGCCAGCAGCCAACAGGGATCTGGAAACACCATATATTTT.

This clone was observed a single time. V gene TRBV19 combines with J gene TRBJ1-1; TRBD1 agrees at 7 bases. The V segment lost 6 bases and the J segment 4 bases; nucleotides outside the gene matches: 5. Germline V CDR1 and CDR2: LNHDA, SQIVND (reference sequence). This CDR3 contains 13 residues. The CDR3 DNA is TGTGCCAGTAGGCTCCAGGGGGGCACTGAAGCTTTCTTT. As protein: CASRLQGGTEAFF.

The chain combines TRBV7-2 with TRBJ1-5; D gene uncertain. Germline V lookup: CDR1 SGHTA, CDR2 FQGNSA. V gave up 1 base and J gave up 5 bases, with 6 bases separating them. This CDR3 is built from 13 residues. CDR3 sequence: CASSLERDQPQHF. The DNA of the CDR3 is TGTGCCAGCAGCTTAGAGAGAGATCAGCCCCAGCATTTT.

CDR3 in amino acids: CATSRGMGNQPQHF. The CDR3 bases are TGTGCCACCAGCAGAGGGATGGGAAATCAGCCCCAGCATTTT. The chain is built from TRBV15 and TRBJ1-5; D gene unclear. The V gene's germline CDR1 is LNHNV and CDR2 YYDKDF (reference sequence). With 1 base removed from V and 4 bases from J, the gap between germline ends came to 8 bases. This CDR3 contains 14 residues.

The V and J genes are TRBV10-3 and TRBJ1-5; 7 nucleotides match TRBD1. V was clipped by 10 bases and J by 6 bases; unmatched bases: 21. There are 17 residues in the CDR3. The V gene's germline CDR1 is ENHRY and CDR2 SYGVKD. CDR3 coding DNA: TGTGCCACGAGGGGCCGGGACAGTCCTTCAGCAGGTCAGCCCCAGCATTTT. Protein: CATRGRDSPSAGQPQHF.

Note on this clone: At one of its ends the junction is not consistent with the germline gene, which may arise from a read error. The chain is built from TRBV28 and TRBJ1-4, with D maybe TRBD1 (5 bases). This CDR3 contains 13 residues. Germline V gene data show CDR1 as MDHEN and CDR2 as SYDVKM. Here the CDR3 reads CASSSLGGGSLHF. The DNA of the CDR3 is TGTGCCAGCAGTTCGCTGGGGGGGGGTTCCCTCCATTTT.

The chain joins TRBV5-8 to TRBJ2-1; D might be TRBD2 (6 bases). V was shortened by 4 bases and J by 3 bases, with 14 bases between the two germline ends. CDR1 is SGHTS, CDR2 YDEGEE, per germline. This CDR3 has 15 residues. CDR3 region: CASSTEGMLYNEQFF. The CDR3 DNA reads as TGTGCCAGCAGCACGGAGGGAATGCTCTACAATGAGCAGTTCTTC. Combining the CDR3 with reference TRBV5-8 and TRBJ2-1 gives the whole variable domain EAGVTQSPTHLIKTRGQQATLRCSPISGHTSVYWYQQALGLGLQFLLWYDEGEERNRGNFPPRFSGRQFPNYSSELNVNALELEDSALYLCASSTEGMLYNEQFFGPGTRLTVL.

This chain links TRBV5-6 with TRBJ2-7; 10 bases are a match to TRBD1. The CDR3 runs 15 residues. CDR1 is SGHDT and CDR2 is YYEEEE in the germline V gene. The trim removed 1 base at V and 2 bases at J, leaving 3 bases unmatched. DNA for the CDR3: TGTGCCAGCAGCTTGTCTGGGACAGGGGCCTACGAGCAGTACTTC. Its protein product is CASSLSGTGAYEQYF.